This T cell receptor (beta chain) appears in the sequencing data of a study of immune characteristics of hereditary and idiopathic chronic pancreatitis. General observations from the study: Samples were taken only at TPIAT; differing disease duration may matter. Controls had less diverse, more clonal TCRbeta repertoires than both pancreatitis groups. Chronic pancreatitis from alcohol use was left out of the study.

Here immunoSEQ multiplex PCR was the method, and the copy in TCRdb shows in-frame clones only, minus some. Of roughly 13,000 clones in the sample, 70% to 75% were seen once. V trimming: 3 bases; J trimming: 0 bases; junction bases outside the gene matches: 4. Germline V gene data show CDR1 as LNHDA and CDR2 as SQIVND (reference sequence). The CDR3 is made up of 15 amino acids. Patients having total pancreatectomy with islet autotransplantation provided the chronic pancreatitis pancreas tissue. Patients with known diabetes were not included. Points on this clone: Its matching antigen is unknown.

Sequencing was carried out using pancreas tissue with hereditary chronic pancreatitis. This TCR came from a human donor with chronic pancreatitis. The V call is TRBV19, the J call TRBJ2-7; TRBD1 agrees at 8 bases. The CDR3 region is CASSMKDRASYEQYF. The CDR3, as DNA: TGTGCCAGTAGTATGAAGGACAGGGCCTCCTACGAGCAGTACTTC.